This T cell receptor (beta chain) is drawn from a study of blood T cell repertoires in COVID-19. Looking at the study overall: From the United States, Italy and Spain came samples of acute and convalescent COVID-19. In each case, the material was cDNA or gDNA derived from T cells, B-cell-depleted T cells, or PBMCs.

Data came from immunoSEQ multiplex PCR; TCRdb stores just in-frame clones and leaves some out. The data show about 250,000 clones, approximately 88% seen once. Germline CDR1 LNHDA, CDR2 SQIVND (reference sequence). J gave up 1 base and V 6 bases, and 6 bases lay outside the gene matches. The CDR3 runs 15 residues. The Seattle patients joined while their infection was active and were tracked longitudinally afterward. The sequence was collected from a woman in her twenties or thirties with COVID-19, enrolled during active disease. The chain employs TRBV19 and TRBJ2-5, with 9 bases lining up with TRBD1. What was sequenced was peripheral blood. Written as DNA, the CDR3 is TGTGCCAGTAGAACCTGGACAGGGGCCCAAGAGACCCAGTACTTC. The encoded protein is CASRTWTGAQETQYF.